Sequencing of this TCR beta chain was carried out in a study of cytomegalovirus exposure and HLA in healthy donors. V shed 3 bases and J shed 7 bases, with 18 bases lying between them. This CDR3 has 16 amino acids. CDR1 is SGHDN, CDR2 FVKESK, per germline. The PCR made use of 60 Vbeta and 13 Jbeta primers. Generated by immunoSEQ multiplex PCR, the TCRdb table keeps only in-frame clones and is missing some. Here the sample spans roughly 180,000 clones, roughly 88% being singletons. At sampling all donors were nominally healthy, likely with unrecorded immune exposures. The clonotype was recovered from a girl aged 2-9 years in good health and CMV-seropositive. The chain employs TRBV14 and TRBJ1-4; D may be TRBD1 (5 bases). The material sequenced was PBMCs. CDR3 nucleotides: TGTGCCAGCAGCCATCTGCCTCGTCGGGGGGGTGAAAAACTGTTTTTT. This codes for CASSHLPRRGGEKLFF.